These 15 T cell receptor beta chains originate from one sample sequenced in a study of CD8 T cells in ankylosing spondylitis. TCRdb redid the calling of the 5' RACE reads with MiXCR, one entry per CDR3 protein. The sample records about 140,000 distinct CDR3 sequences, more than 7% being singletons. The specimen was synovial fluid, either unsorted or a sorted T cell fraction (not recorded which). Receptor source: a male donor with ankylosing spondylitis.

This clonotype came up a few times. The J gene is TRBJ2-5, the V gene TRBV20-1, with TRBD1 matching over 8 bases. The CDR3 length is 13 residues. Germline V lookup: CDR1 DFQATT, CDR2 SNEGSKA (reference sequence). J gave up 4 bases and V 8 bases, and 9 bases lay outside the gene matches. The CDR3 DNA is TGCAGTCCCTGGGCAGGGGGCCCAGAGACCCAGTACTTC. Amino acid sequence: CSPWAGGPETQYF.

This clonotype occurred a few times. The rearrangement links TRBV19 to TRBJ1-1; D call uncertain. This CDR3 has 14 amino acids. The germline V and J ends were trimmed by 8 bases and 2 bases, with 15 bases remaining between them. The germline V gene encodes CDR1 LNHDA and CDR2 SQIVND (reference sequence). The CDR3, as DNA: TGTGCCAGTGCCGTCGTGGGCGTAAACACTGAAGCTTTCTTT. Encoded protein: CASAVVGVNTEAFF.

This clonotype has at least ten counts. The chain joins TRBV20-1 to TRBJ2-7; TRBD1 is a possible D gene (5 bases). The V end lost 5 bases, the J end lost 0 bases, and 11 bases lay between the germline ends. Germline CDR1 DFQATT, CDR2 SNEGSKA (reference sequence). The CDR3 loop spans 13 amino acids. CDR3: CSAPGSFSYEQYF. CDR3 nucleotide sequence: TGCAGTGCTCCAGGGTCCTTCTCCTACGAGCAGTACTTC.

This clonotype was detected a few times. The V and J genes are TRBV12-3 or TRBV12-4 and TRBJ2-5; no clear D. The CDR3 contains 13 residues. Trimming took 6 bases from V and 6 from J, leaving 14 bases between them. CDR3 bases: TGTGCCAGCAGACCTGGACCGAGTAAGACCCAGTACTTC. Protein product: CASRPGPSKTQYF.

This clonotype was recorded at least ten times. CDR3 loop: CASSPAQGAEAFF. DNA of the CDR3: TGTGCCAGCAGTCCCGCCCAGGGGGCTGAAGCTTTCTTT. The chain links TRBV7-2 to TRBJ1-1; 7 bases match TRBD1. The germline gives CDR1 SGHTA, CDR2 FQGNSA. This CDR3 has 13 residues. V lost 6 bases and J lost 6; bases outside the gene matches: 7.

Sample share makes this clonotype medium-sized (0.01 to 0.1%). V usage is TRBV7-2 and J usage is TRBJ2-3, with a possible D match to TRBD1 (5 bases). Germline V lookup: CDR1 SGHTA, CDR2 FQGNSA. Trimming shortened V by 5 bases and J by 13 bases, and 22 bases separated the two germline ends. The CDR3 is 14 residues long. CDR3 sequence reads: CASSPDVDIPREYF. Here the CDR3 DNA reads TGTGCCAGCAGCCCCGACGTGGACATACCACGGGAGTATTTT. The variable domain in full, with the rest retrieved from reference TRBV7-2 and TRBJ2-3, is GAGVSQSPSNKVTEKGKDVELRCDPISGHTALYWYRQSLGQGLEFLIYFQGNSAPDKSGLPSDRFSAERTGGSVSTLTIQRTQQEDSAVYLCASSPDVDIPREYFGPGTRLTVL.

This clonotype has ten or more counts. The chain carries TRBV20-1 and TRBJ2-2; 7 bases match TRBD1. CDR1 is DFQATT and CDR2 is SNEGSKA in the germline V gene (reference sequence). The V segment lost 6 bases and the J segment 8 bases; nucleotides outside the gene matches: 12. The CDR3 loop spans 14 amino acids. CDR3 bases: TGCAGTGCGCAGGGACAGTCCCTAATGGGGGAGCTGTTTTTT. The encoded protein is CSAQGQSLMGELFF.

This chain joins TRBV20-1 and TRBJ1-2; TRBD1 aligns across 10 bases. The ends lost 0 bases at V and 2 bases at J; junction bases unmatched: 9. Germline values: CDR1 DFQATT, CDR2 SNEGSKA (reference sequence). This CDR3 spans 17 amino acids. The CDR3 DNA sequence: TGCAGTGCTAGAGATAGCGGGACAGGGGTTGGAAACTATGGCTACACCTTC. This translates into CSARDSGTGVGNYGYTF.

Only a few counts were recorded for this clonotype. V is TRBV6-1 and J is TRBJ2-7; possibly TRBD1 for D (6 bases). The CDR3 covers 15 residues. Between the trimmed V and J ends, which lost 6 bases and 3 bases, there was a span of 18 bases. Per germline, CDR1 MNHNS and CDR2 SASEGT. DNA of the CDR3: TGTGCCAGCAGGGGATCCACAGGGTGGGACTACGAGCAGTACTTC. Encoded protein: CASRGSTGWDYEQYF.

The CDR3 loop reads CSALGQGTEAFF. The DNA for the CDR3 is TGCAGTGCTCTGGGACAGGGCACTGAAGCTTTCTTT. The chain employs TRBV20-1 and TRBJ1-1, with 9 bases identical to TRBD1. Germline CDR1 and CDR2: DFQATT and SNEGSKA (reference sequence). Unmatched junction bases numbered 2, after V lost 5 bases and J lost 4 bases. The CDR3 covers 12 residues.

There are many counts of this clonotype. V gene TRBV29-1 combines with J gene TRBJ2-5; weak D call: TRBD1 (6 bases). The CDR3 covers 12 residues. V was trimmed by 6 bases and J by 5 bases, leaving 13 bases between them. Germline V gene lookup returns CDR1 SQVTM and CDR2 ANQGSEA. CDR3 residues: CSVLRQDETQYF. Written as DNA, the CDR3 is TGCAGCGTCCTGCGACAGGATGAGACCCAGTACTTC. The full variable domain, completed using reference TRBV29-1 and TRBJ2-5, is SAVISQKPSRDICQRGTSLTIQCQVDSQVTMMFWYRQQPGQSLTLIATANQGSEATYESGFVIDKFPISRPNLTFSTLTVSNMSPEDSSIYLCSVLRQDETQYFGPGTRLLVL.

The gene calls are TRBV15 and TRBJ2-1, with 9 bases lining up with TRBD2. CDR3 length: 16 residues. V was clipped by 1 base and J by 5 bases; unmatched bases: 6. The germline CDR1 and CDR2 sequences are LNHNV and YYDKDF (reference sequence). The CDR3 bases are TGTGCCACCAGCAGAGGAAGGCGGGAGGGGAACAATGAGCAGTTCTTC. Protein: CATSRGRREGNNEQFF. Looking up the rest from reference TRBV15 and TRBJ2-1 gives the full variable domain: DAMVIQNPRYQVTQFGKPVTLSCSQTLNHNVMYWYQQKSSQAPKLLFHYYDKDFNNEADTPDNFQSRRPNTSFCFLDIRSPGLGDTAMYLCATSRGRREGNNEQFFGPGTRLTVL.

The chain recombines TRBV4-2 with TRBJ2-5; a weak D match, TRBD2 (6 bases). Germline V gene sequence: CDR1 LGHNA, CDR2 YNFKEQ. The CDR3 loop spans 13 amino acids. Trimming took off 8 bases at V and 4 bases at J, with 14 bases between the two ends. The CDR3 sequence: CASGPGEAETQYF. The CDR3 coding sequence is TGTGCCAGCGGCCCCGGGGAGGCAGAGACCCAGTACTTC.

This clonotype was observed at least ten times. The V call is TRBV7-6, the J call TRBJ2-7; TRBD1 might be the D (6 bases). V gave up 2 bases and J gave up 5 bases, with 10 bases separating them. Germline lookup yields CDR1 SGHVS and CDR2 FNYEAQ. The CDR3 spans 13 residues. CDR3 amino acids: CASSLRAGDEQYF. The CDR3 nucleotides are TGTGCCAGCAGCTTACGGGCAGGGGACGAGCAGTACTTC.

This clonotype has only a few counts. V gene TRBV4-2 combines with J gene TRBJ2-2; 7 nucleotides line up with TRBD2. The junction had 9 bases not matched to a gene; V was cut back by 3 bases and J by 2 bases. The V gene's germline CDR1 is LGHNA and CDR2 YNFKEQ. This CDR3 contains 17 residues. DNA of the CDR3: TGTGCCAGCAGCCAGCCGGGAGGAGGGACCAACACCGGGGAGCTGTTTTTT. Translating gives CASSQPGGGTNTGELFF.